The source of this T cell receptor (beta chain) is a study of T cells after yellow fever vaccination. Study results and caveats: Peak timing came faster in the weaker secondary response, day 5 versus 15.

This clonotype was observed a few times. Its antigen is not known. Conversion of TCR transcripts into cDNA relied on 5'RACE template switching, which added a universal primer site and UMIs. TCRdb independently ran MiXCR on the 5' RACE reads; one entry per CDR3 protein. Of hundreds of thousands of distinct CDR3 sequences listed, less than 15% are singletons. The V gene end was trimmed by 0 bases and the J gene end by 1 base; junction bases not matched to a gene: 4. The CDR3 has 16 amino acids. CDR1 and CDR2 from the germline V gene are SQVTM and ANQGSEA. V and J are TRBV29-1 and TRBJ2-1; TRBD2 aligns across 9 bases. This clonotype was obtained from a man aged 30-40 years who received the YFV17D yellow fever vaccine. The sequencing used PBMCs, collected on the day of the yellow fever booster vaccination. CDR3 loop: CSVEDISGSSYNEQFF. Written as DNA, the CDR3 is TGCAGCGTTGAAGATATTAGCGGGAGTTCCTACAATGAGCAGTTCTTC.